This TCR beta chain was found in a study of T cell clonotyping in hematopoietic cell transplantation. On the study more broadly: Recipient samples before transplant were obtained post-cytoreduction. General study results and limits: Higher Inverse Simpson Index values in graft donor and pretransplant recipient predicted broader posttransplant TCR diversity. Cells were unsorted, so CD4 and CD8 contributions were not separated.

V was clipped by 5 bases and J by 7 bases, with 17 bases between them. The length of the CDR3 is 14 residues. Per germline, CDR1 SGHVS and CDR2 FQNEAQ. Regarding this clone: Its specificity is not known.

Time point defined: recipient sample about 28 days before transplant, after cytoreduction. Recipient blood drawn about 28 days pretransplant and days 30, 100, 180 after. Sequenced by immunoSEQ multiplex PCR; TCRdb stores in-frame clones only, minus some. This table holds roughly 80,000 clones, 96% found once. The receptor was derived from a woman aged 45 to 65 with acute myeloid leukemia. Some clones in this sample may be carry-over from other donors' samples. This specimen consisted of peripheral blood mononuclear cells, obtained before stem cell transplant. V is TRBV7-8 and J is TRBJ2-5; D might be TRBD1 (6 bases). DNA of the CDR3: TGTGCCAGCAGCACCCGGACAGACCCAAGGACCCAGTACTTC. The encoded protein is CASSTRTDPRTQYF. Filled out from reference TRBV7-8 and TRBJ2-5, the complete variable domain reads GAGVSQSPRYKVAKRGQDVALRCDPISGHVSLFWYQQALGQGPEFLTYFQNEAQLDKSGLPSDRFFAERPEGSVSTLKIQRTQQEDSAVYLCASSTRTDPRTQYFGPGTRLLVL.